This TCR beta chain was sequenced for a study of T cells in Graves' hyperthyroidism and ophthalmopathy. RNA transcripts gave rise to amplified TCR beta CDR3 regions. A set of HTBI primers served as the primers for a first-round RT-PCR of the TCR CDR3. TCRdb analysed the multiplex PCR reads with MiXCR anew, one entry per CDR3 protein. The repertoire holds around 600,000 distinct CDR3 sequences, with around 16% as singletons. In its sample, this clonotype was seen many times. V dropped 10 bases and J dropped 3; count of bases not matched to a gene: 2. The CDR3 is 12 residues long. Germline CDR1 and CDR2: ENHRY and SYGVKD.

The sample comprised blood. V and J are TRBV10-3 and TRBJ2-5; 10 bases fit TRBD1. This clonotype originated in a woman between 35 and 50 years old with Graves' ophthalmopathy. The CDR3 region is CATGTGEETQYF. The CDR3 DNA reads TGTGCCACCGGGACAGGGGAAGAGACCCAGTACTTC.